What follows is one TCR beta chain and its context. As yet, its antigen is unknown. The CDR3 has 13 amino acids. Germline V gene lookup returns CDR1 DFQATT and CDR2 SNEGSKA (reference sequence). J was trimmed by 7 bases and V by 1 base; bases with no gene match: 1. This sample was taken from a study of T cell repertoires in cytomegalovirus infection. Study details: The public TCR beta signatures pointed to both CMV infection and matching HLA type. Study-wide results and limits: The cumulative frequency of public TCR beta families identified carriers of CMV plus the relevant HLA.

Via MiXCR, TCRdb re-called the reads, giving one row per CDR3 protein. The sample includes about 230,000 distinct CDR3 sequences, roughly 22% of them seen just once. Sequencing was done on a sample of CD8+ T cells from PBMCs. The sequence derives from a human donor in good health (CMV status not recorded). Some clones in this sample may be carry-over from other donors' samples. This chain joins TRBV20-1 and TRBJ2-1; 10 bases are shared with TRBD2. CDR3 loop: CSARVAGGNEQFF. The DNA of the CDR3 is TGCAGTGCTAGAGTAGCGGGGGGAAATGAGCAGTTCTTC.